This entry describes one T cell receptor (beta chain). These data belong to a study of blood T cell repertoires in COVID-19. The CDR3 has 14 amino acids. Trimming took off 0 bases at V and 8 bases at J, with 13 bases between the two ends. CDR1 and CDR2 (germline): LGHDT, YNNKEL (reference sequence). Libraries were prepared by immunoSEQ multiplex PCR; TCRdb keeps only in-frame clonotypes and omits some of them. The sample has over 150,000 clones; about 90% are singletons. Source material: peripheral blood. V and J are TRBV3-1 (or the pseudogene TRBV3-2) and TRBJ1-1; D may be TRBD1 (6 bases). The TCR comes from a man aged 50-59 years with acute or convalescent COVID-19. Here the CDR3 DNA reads TGTGCCAGCAGCCAAGATCAGGGGTATCGCGAAGCTTTCTTT. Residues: CASSQDQGYREAFF.